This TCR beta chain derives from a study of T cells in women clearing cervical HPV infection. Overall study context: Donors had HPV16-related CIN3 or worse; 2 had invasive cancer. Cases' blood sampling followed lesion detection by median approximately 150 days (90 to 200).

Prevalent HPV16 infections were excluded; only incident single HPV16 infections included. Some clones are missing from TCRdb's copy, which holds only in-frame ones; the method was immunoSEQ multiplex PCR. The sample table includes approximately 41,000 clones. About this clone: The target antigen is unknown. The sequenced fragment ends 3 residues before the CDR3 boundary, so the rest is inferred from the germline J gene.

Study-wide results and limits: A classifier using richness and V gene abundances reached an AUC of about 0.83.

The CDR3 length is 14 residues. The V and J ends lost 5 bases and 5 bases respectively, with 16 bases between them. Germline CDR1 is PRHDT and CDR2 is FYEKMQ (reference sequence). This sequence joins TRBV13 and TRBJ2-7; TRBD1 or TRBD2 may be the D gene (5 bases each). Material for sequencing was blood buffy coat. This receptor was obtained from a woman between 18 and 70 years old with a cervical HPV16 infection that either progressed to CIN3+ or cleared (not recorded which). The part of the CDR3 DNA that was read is TGTGCCAGCAGCGGGGCAGGGAGAGCCCACGAG. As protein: CASSGAGRAHE. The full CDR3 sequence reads CASSGAGRAHEQYF.